A single sample is the source of the 12 T cell receptor beta chains below, sequenced in a study of cytomegalovirus exposure and HLA in healthy donors. Primers: 60 Vbeta forward and 13 Jbeta reverse. Profiled with immunoSEQ multiplex PCR; TCRdb holds only in-frame clones, not every one. This table holds some 75,000 clones. The specimen sequenced was PBMCs. All receptors come from a female donor in good health and CMV-seropositive.

The chain couples TRBV15 to TRBJ2-1; 12 bases agree with TRBD2. This CDR3 spans 15 amino acids. In germline, CDR1 is LNHNV, CDR2 YYDKDF (reference sequence). The V and J ends lost 1 base and 9 bases, in that order; junction bases with no gene match: 4. The CDR3 DNA sequence: TGTGCCACCAGCAGAGTGACTAGCGGGAGTGGTGAGCAGTTCTTC. Translated, it gives CATSRVTSGSGEQFF.

The V and J genes are TRBV19 and TRBJ1-5; TRBD1 aligns across 9 bases. V shed 1 base, J shed 2 bases, and the junction held 9 bases outside the gene matches. The germline gives CDR1 LNHDA, CDR2 SQIVND (reference sequence). This CDR3 has 18 amino acids. The CDR3 DNA follows: TGTGCCAGTAGTATAGTCCTCACCCGGGACAGGGGCAATCAGCCCCAGCATTTT. Translation gives CASSIVLTRDRGNQPQHF. The variable domain in full, with the rest retrieved from reference TRBV19 and TRBJ1-5, is DGGITQSPKYLFRKEGQNVTLSCEQNLNHDAMYWYRQDPGQGLRLIYYSQIVNDFQKGDIAEGYSVSREKKESFPLTVTSAQKNPTAFYLCASSIVLTRDRGNQPQHFGDGTRLSIL.

This chain links TRBV9 with TRBJ1-5; a weak D match, TRBD1 (6 bases). CDR3 length: 13 residues. Germline V gene sequence: CDR1 SGDLS, CDR2 YYNGEE. The V and J ends lost 0 bases and 7 bases respectively, with 8 bases between them. The CDR3 nucleotides read TGTGCCAGCAGCGTAGGGGACATCCAGCCCCAGCATTTT. It translates to CASSVGDIQPQHF.

The genes are TRBV27 and TRBJ1-1, with 7 bases aligning to TRBD1. Germline lookup yields CDR1 MNHEY and CDR2 SMNVEV (reference sequence). This CDR3 contains 13 residues. V lost 7 bases to trimming and J lost 6 bases; unmatched junction nucleotides: 8. DNA of the CDR3: TGTGCCAGCAACGAGGGGGCAAGGTCTGAAGCTTTCTTT. As protein: CASNEGARSEAFF.

The CDR3, as DNA: TGTGCCAGCAGCTTTGGGACAGGGACCTACGAGCAGTACTTC. Translating gives CASSFGTGTYEQYF. The chain carries TRBV13 and TRBJ2-7; 9 bases are a match to TRBD1. CDR1 PRHDT and CDR2 FYEKMQ come from the germline V gene (reference sequence). Trimming cost V 3 bases and J 2 bases; bases outside gene matches: 2. This CDR3 has 14 amino acids.

The chain joins TRBV18 to TRBJ2-7; TRBD1 aligns across 11 bases. The CDR3 totals 14 residues. V shed 1 base and J 6 bases; nucleotides not matched to a gene: 2. Per the germline V gene, CDR1 is KGHSH and CDR2 is LQKENI. In DNA form, the CDR3 reads TGTGCCAGCTCACCACGGACAGGGGGCACCGAGCAGTACTTC. Amino acid sequence: CASSPRTGGTEQYF. Complete variable domain (other parts from reference TRBV18 and TRBJ2-7): NAGVMQNPRHLVRRRGQEARLRCSPMKGHSHVYWYRQLPEEGLKFMVYLQKENIIDESGMPKERFSAEFPKEGPSILRIQQVVRGDSAAYFCASSPRTGGTEQYFGPGTRLTVT.

Points on this clone: The junction departs from germline at one end; a sequencing error may be responsible. The gene calls are TRBV6-5 and TRBJ2-7, with TRBD2 matching over 11 bases. Looked up from germline, CDR1 is MNHEY and CDR2 is SVGAGI. CDR3 size: 16 residues. The CDR3 loop reads CASSSRTSGSSYELYF. Written as DNA, the CDR3 is TGTGCCAGCAGTTCCCGAACTAGCGGGAGTTCCTACGAGCTGTACTTC.

The V and J genes are TRBV2 and TRBJ2-3, with 14 bases identical to TRBD2. Per germline, CDR1 SNHLY and CDR2 FYNNEI. Trimming cost V 6 bases and J 1 base; bases outside gene matches: 3. The CDR3 is 16 residues long. CDR3 protein: CASRGTSGSRTDTQYF. CDR3 DNA sequence: TGTGCCAGCAGGGGGACTAGCGGGAGTCGCACAGATACGCAGTATTTT.

The gene calls are TRBV18 and TRBJ1-4; no clear D. Trimming left V 6 bases short and J 7 bases short, with 12 bases between. The CDR3 sequence is 13 residues long. CDR1 is KGHSH and CDR2 is LQKENI in the germline V gene. As DNA, the CDR3 is TGTGCCAGCTCCCCCGCTCGGGGTGAAAAACTGTTTTTT. Translating it yields CASSPARGEKLFF.

This chain joins TRBV27 and TRBJ2-1; a weak D match, TRBD2 (6 bases). Germline CDR1 and CDR2: MNHEY and SMNVEV (reference sequence). The CDR3 consists of 15 residues. V shed 0 bases and J shed 7 bases, with 13 bases lying between them. The CDR3, as DNA: TGTGCCAGCAGTTTATCGGTCGGAGGGGAAAATGAGCAGTTCTTC. Translating it yields CASSLSVGGENEQFF.

V is TRBV27 and J is TRBJ2-7, with 7 bases lining up with TRBD1. The length of the CDR3 is 14 residues. Trimming at V came to 3 bases and at J to 1 base, leaving 3 bases not matched to a gene. Germline V CDR1 and CDR2: MNHEY, SMNVEV (reference sequence). The CDR3 reads CASSFRQGSYEQYF. In DNA, the CDR3 is TGTGCCAGCAGTTTCCGACAGGGTTCCTACGAGCAGTACTTC.

This chain joins TRBV5-6 and TRBJ2-7, with 7 bases that match TRBD2. The CDR3 covers 15 residues. Losses at the gene ends were 2 bases for V and 7 bases for J; bases not matched to a gene: 12. Per germline, CDR1 SGHDT and CDR2 YYEEEE. CDR3: CASSFRDYLAKEQYF. The CDR3 coding sequence is TGTGCCAGCAGCTTCCGGGACTACCTCGCGAAAGAGCAGTACTTC.